This is a list of T cell receptor beta chains from one sample in a study of shared clonotypes between healthy human individuals. Sequencing used immunoSEQ multiplex PCR; TCRdb keeps in-frame clones, though not all of them. Among roughly 1,800,000 clones, roughly 94% were seen once, and the ten largest hold more than 0.95%. Specimen: naive CD8+ T cells sorted from blood. The origin of the receptors is a man aged 18 to 29 in good health. The CDR3 runs from the conserved cysteine through the conserved F or W. A D gene is named only where the DNA matches it firmly. Not all rows give a size; the values are once, few, many and, for expanded clones, a class.

d_gene | j_gene | v_gene | abundance | CDR3aa | CDR3nt
NA | TRBJ2-2 | TRBV9 | NA | CASSPWGTGELFF | TGTGCCAGCAGCCCTTGGGGGACCGGGGAGCTGTTTTTT
TRBD2 | TRBJ2-1 | TRBV11-2 | NA | CASRDLAGAHNEQFF | TGTGCCAGCAGGGATTTAGCGGGAGCTCACAATGAGCAGTTCTTC
TRBD1 | TRBJ2-3 | TRBV7-9 | NA | CASSYRTGLADTQYF | TGTGCCAGCAGCTATAGGACAGGCCTTGCAGATACGCAGTATTTT
NA | TRBJ1-5 | TRBV6-1 | NA | CASSELGASNQPQHF | TGTGCCAGCAGTGAATTAGGGGCCAGCAATCAGCCCCAGCATTTT
NA | TRBJ2-4 | TRBV2 | NA | CASDGQLAKNIQYF | TGTGCCAGCGATGGACAATTAGCCAAAAACATTCAGTACTTC
TRBD1 | TRBJ1-1 | TRBV4-1 | few | CASSQDRGEAFF | TGCGCCAGCAGCCAGGACAGGGGTGAAGCTTTCTTT
TRBD1 | TRBJ2-1 | TRBV5-1 | few | CASSSGQGAYNEQFF | TGCGCCAGCAGCTCGGGACAGGGGGCCTACAATGAGCAGTTCTTC
NA | TRBJ1-1 | TRBV6-5 | NA | CASSYSAMTGREAFF | TGTGCCAGCAGTTACTCAGCGATGACAGGCCGTGAAGCTTTCTTT
TRBD1 | TRBJ1-2 | TRBV29-1 | NA | CSVGTGLDYGYTF | TGCAGCGTGGGGACAGGTTTGGACTATGGCTACACCTTC
NA | TRBJ2-7 | TRBV18 | once | CASSPIMTAYEQYF | TGTGCCAGCTCACCAATAATGACTGCATACGAGCAGTACTTC
NA | TRBJ1-4 | TRBV7-9 | NA | CASSLGRIGDEKLFF | TGTGCCAGCAGCCTCGGACGGATAGGGGATGAAAAACTGTTTTTT
TRBD2 | TRBJ2-7 | TRBV6-6 | NA | CASSPGLGLEQYF | TGTGCCAGCAGCCCGGGACTAGGTCTCGAGCAGTACTTC
NA | TRBJ2-5 | TRBV5-1 | NA | CASSLVDQETQYF | TGCGCCAGCAGCTTGGTTGACCAAGAGACCCAGTACTTC
NA | TRBJ2-3 | TRBV4-1 | NA | CASSQVGTDTQYF | TGCGCCAGCAGCCAAGTAGGCACAGATACGCAGTATTTT
TRBD2 | TRBJ2-3 | TRBV11-2 | NA | CASSLAGGVGDTQYF | TGTGCCAGCAGCTTGGCGGGAGGTGTCGGAGATACGCAGTATTTT
NA | TRBJ2-7 | TRBV2 | NA | CASSPGEGYEQYF | TGTGCCAGCAGTCCGGGGGAAGGGTACGAGCAGTACTTC
TRBD1 | TRBJ2-1 | TRBV9 | NA | CASSESGTAGYNEQFF | TGTGCCAGCAGCGAATCCGGGACAGCCGGATACAATGAGCAGTTCTTC
NA | TRBJ1-6 | TRBV25-1 | once | CASSETPGRSLHF | TGTGCCAGCAGTGAAACCCCGGGGCGATCCCTCCACTTT
TRBD1 | TRBJ1-4 | TRBV18 | NA | CASSPTGGGEKLFF | TGTGCCAGCTCACCGACAGGGGGAGGTGAAAAACTGTTTTTT
TRBD2 | TRBJ2-1 | TRBV19 | once | CASSMVAGVPYNEQFF | TGTGCCAGTAGTATGGTAGCGGGGGTACCCTACAATGAGCAGTTCTTC
NA | TRBJ2-7 | TRBV27 | NA | CASSLSEGEVPYEQYF | TGTGCCAGCAGTTTATCTGAGGGGGAGGTTCCCTACGAGCAGTACTTC
NA | TRBJ1-5 | TRBV2 | NA | CASARGMSQPQHF | TGTGCCAGCGCGCGGGGGATGAGTCAGCCCCAGCATTTT
NA | TRBJ2-2 | TRBV27 | NA | CASSFGRLTGELFF | TGTGCCAGCAGTTTCGGCAGGTTAACCGGGGAGCTGTTTTTT